This T cell receptor (beta chain) was observed in a study of blood T cell repertoires in COVID-19 (dated by TCRdb to about 2020). In the study overall: Collaborator samples came from the United States, Italy and Spain and covered acute and convalescent phases of COVID-19. The material from the prospective study consisted of cDNA or gDNA derived from T cells, B-cell-depleted T cells, or PBMCs. Subjects who had been exposed to COVID-19, were actively infected with it, or had recovered from it provided the deeply sampled blood TCRbeta repertoires that made up the dataset. The repertoires were released in a freely available public database meant as a resource for research on the immune response to SARS-CoV-2. The samples were drawn from the first 160 participants of the ongoing ImmuneRACE study and from some 1,300 subjects provided by 6 global collaborators. A de-identified subject ID, COVID-19 status, age in years and sex were almost always included in the sample metadata. Where available, HLA class I and class II types were taken from metadata supplied by the sample provider and were not determined by assay-based typing.

For CDR1 and CDR2, the germline V gene lists MNHEY and SVGEGT. The trim is 4 bases for V and 7 bases for J, with a gap of 13 bases between the germline ends. There are 14 amino acids in the CDR3, from cysteine to phenylalanine inclusive. Solely the CDR3 DNA is kept, with 42 bases framed from the first base. Overall results and qualifications from the work: How much clinical and demographic metadata was included differed by source and by participant, and the metadata was provided uncurated.

In the case of this clone: Its antigen specificity is not known. No much larger clone exists at a distance of one base, and base qualities are not known.

Each collaborating institution followed its own protocols to collect whole blood in K2EDTA tubes. For TCRbeta analysis, collaborator samples were shipped as frozen whole blood, as isolated PBMCs, or as DNA extracted from either sample type. The immunoSEQ Assay, a bias-controlled multiplex PCR, was used to amplify TCRbeta CDR3 regions from genomic DNA. The paper's data handling went like this. Nucleated cell counts per sample were estimated from amplification of reference gene primers within the assay. To quantify the absolute abundance of each unique TCRbeta CDR3 rearrangement, sequence reads were collapsed and filtered. For each sample, productive Simpson clonality was calculated as the square root of Simpson's diversity index over productive rearrangements. TCRdb's version of the immuneACCESS table is confined to in-frame rearrangements and falls short of the full clone set. An unresolved V gene accounts for under half of the shortfall where checked; the remainder is of unknown origin. That table supplies the V and J calls and clone size; D and trimming were determined from the DNA. This sample holds about 200,000 clones; around 80% were observed only once. The ten biggest clones cover 7% to 8.5% of the sample.

The sequence came from a woman in her seventies with acute or convalescent COVID-19. The sequenced material came from peripheral blood. This chain joins TRBV6-2 or TRBV6-3 to TRBJ1-4; too little of a D gene remains to name it. The nucleotides are TGTGCCAGCAGTTGGAGGACGACGGCTGAAAAACTGTTTTTT. Translated, it gives CASSWRTTAEKLFF.